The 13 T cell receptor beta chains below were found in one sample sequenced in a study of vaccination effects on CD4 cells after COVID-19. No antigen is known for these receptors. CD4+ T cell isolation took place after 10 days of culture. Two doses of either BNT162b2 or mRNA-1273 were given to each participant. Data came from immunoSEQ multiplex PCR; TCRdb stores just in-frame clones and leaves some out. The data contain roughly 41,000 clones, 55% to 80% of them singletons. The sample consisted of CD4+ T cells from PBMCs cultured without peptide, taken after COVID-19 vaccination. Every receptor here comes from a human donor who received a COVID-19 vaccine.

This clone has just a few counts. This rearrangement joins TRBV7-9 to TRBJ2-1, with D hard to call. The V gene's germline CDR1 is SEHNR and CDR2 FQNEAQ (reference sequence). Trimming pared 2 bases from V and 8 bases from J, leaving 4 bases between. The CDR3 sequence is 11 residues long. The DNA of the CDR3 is TGTGCCAGCAGCTTATTCTATGAGCAGTTCTTC. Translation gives CASSLFYEQFF.

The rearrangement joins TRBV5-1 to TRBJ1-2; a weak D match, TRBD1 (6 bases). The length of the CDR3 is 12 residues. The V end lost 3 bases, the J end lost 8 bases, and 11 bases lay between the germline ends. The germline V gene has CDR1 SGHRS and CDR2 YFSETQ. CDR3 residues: CASSSPGDGYTF. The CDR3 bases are TGCGCCAGCAGCTCGCCAGGGGACGGCTACACCTTC.

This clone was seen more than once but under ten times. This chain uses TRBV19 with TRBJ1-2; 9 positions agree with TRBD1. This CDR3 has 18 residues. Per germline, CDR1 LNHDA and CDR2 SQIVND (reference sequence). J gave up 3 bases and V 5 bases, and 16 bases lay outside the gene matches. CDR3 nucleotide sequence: TGTGCCAGTAGTGTACCGCAGGGGACAGGGAGAATTGACTATGGCTACACCTTC. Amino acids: CASSVPQGTGRIDYGYTF.

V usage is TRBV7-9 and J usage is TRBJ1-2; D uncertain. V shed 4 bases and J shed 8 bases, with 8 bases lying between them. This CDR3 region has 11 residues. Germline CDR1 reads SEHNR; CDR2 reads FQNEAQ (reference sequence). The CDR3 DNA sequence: TGTGCCAGCAGCTCCGATAGGGGCTACACCTTC. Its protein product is CASSSDRGYTF.

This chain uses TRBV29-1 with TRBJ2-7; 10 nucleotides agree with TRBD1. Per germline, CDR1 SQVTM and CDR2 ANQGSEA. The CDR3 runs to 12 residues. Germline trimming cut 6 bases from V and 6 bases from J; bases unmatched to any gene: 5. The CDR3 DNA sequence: TGCAGCGTCGACAGGGGGCGAGGCGAGCAGTACTTC. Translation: CSVDRGRGEQYF.

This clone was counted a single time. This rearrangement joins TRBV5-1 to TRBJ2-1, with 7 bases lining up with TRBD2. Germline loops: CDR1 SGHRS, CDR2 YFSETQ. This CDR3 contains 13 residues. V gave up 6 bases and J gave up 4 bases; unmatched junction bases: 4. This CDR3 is CASKVSGYNEQFF. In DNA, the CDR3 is TGCGCCAGCAAAGTTAGCGGGTACAATGAGCAGTTCTTC.

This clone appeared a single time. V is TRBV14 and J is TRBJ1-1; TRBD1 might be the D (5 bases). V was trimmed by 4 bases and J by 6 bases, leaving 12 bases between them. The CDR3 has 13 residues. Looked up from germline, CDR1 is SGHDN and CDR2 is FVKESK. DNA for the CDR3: TGTGCCAGCAGCCGGAGGACACAGGCTGAAGCTTTCTTT. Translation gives CASSRRTQAEAFF. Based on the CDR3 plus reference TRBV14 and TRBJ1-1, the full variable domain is EAGVTQFPSHSVIEKGQTVTLRCDPISGHDNLYWYRRVMGKEIKFLLHFVKESKQDESGMPNNRFLAERTGGTYSTLKVQPAELEDSGVYFCASSRRTQAEAFFGQGTRLTVV.

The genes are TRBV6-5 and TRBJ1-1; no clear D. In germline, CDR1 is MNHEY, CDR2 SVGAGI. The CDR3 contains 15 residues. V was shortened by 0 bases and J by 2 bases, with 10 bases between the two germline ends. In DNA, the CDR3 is TGTGCCAGCAGTTACTCTCCCTTAAGAAACACTGAAGCTTTCTTT. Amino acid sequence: CASSYSPLRNTEAFF.

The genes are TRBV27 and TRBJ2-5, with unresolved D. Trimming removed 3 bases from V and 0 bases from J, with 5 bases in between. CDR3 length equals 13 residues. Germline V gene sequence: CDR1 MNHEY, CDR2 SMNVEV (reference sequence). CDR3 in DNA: TGTGCCAGCAGTTTTACGTACCAAGAGACCCAGTACTTC. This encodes CASSFTYQETQYF.

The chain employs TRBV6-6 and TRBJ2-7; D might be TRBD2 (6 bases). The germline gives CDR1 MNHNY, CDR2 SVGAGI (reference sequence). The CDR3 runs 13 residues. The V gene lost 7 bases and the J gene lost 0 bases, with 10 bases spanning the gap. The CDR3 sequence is CASNYGGSYEQYF. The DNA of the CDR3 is TGTGCCAGCAACTACGGGGGCTCCTACGAGCAGTACTTC.

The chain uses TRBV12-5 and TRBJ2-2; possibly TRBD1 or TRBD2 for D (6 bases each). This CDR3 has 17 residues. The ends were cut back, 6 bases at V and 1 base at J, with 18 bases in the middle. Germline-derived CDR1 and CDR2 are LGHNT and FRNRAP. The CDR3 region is CASGIITGGWNTGELFF. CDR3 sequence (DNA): TGTGCTAGTGGCATCATTACCGGGGGCTGGAACACCGGGGAGCTGTTTTTT.

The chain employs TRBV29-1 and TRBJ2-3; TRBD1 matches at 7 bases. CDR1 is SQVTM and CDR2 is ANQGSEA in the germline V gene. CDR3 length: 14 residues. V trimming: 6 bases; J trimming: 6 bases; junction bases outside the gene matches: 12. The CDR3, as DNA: TGCAGCGTCACCCCCGTAGGGGGCCTTGATACGCAGTATTTT. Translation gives CSVTPVGGLDTQYF.

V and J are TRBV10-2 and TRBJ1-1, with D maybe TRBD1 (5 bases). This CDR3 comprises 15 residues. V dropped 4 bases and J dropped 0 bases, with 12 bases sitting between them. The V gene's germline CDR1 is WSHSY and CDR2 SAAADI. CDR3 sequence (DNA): TGCGCCAGCAGTGGTACAGGTGGAATGAACACTGAAGCTTTCTTT. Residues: CASSGTGGMNTEAFF.